The text below deals with one T cell receptor (beta chain). Antigen unknown. TCRdb's copy holds only in-frame clones and misses some; the assay was immunoSEQ multiplex PCR. Of roughly 150,000 clones detected, about nine tenths appear once; the ten largest clones hold 1.9%. The sample is drawn from a study of T cell responses to AZD1222 COVID-19 vaccine. Study-level results: Only a handful of AZD1222 recipients, roughly 6 in all, had baseline seropositivity.

The V and J ends lost 10 bases and 3 bases respectively, with 12 bases between them. Germline values: CDR1 ENHRY, CDR2 SYGVKD. The CDR3 contains 13 residues. V gene TRBV10-3 combines with J gene TRBJ2-2; D may correspond to TRBD1 or TRBD2 (5 bases each). This sequence originates from an adult in good health. Sequencing used peripheral blood, obtained on day 0 of AZD1222 vaccination. CDR3 loop: CATTGGYTGELFF. CDR3 nucleotides: TGTGCCACAACTGGGGGTTACACCGGGGAGCTGTTTTTT.